Presented here are 23 T cell receptor beta chains from one specimen sequenced in a study of cytomegalovirus exposure and HLA in healthy donors (dated by TCRdb to about 2017). Library prep was done by the immunoSEQ multiplex PCR assay. For the multiplex PCR, a mixture combining 60 forward primers for TCR Vbeta segments and 13 reverse primers for TCR Jbeta segments was used. Imported from immuneACCESS, the table was reduced by TCRdb to in-frame sequences with V and J called. These copies leave out some clones; in studies compared against another copy, an unresolved V gene accounts for under half, and the cause of the remainder is not known. For this sample the table gives around 74,000 clones, of which roughly 74% were detected only once. The ten largest make up nearly 3.5% of the sample. The sequenced material came from PBMCs. The receptor set was obtained from a man aged 40-50 years in good health and CMV-seronegative.

The chain links TRBV28 to TRBJ2-1; 10 bases map to TRBD1. V lost 10 bases and J lost 5; bases outside the gene matches: 11. The CDR3 runs 15 residues. The germline CDR1 and CDR2 sequences are MDHEN and SYDVKM. DNA for the CDR3: TGTGCCATCAGGTCGGGACAGGGGTCCCACAATGAGCAGTTCTTC. Its translation: CAIRSGQGSHNEQFF.

This chain connects TRBV7-9 to TRBJ1-1; D may be TRBD1 (6 bases). This CDR3 region has 15 residues. Deletions cut 5 bases from V and 0 bases from J, with 13 bases between. The germline gives CDR1 SEHNR, CDR2 FQNEAQ (reference sequence). DNA of the CDR3: TGTGCCAGCAGCCCTGGACAGCAAATGAACACTGAAGCTTTCTTT. It codes for CASSPGQQMNTEAFF.

The CDR3 DNA follows: TGTGCCAGCAGTTACGCAGGGAAGAACACTGAAGCTTTCTTT. Its translation is CASSYAGKNTEAFF. V and J are TRBV6-5 and TRBJ1-1, with D possibly TRBD1 on 5 matching bases. The V gene lost 2 bases and the J gene lost 1 base, with 8 bases spanning the gap. CDR1 is MNHEY and CDR2 is SVGAGI in the germline V gene. The CDR3 is 14 amino acids.

The chain combines TRBV6-5 with TRBJ2-3; D unclear. CDR3 length: 15 amino acids. Germline V gene lookup returns CDR1 MNHEY and CDR2 SVGAGI. V lost 0 bases and J 2 bases, leaving 9 bases between the germline ends. The CDR3 nucleotides are TGTGCCAGCAGTTACTCACAGATCACCACAGATACGCAGTATTTT. The encoded protein is CASSYSQITTDTQYF.

This clone was recorded once. The CDR3 DNA is TGTGCCAGCAGCAACGGACAGGGAGAGCACACTGAAGCTTTCTTT. Protein sequence: CASSNGQGEHTEAFF. This chain uses TRBV21-1 with TRBJ1-1; the listed D gene, TRBD1, was not tested against the DNA. TRBV21-1 is given as a pseudogene. CDR3 size: 15 residues.

The V gene is TRBV15, the J gene TRBJ2-7, with D tentatively TRBD1 (6 bases). V was shortened by 8 bases and J by 2 bases, with 13 bases between the two germline ends. The CDR3 is 13 residues long. The germline CDR1 and CDR2 sequences are LNHNV and YYDKDF (reference sequence). The CDR3 loop is CATATGPAYEQYF. CDR3 nucleotides: TGTGCCACCGCGACAGGTCCAGCCTACGAGCAGTACTTC.

The J gene is TRBJ1-2, the V gene TRBV18; D perhaps matches TRBD1 (5 bases). Germline CDR1 is KGHSH and CDR2 is LQKENI. Trimming left V 3 bases short and J 6 bases short, with 11 bases between. This CDR3 comprises 13 residues. The CDR3 spells CASSPGQGDGYTF. CDR3 DNA sequence: TGTGCCAGCTCACCCGGCCAGGGTGATGGCTACACCTTC.

To note about this clone: Germline and junction disagree at one end, which may indicate a read error. The chain couples TRBV7-2 to TRBJ1-1; no definite D call. Germline lookup yields CDR1 SGHTA and CDR2 FQGNSA. This CDR3 region has 11 residues. CDR3 coding DNA: TGTGCCAGCAGCGCCAGCGTTGTCATGATCTTT. It translates to CASSASVVMIF.

The chain is built from TRBV6-1 and TRBJ1-5, with 7 nucleotides matching TRBD1. The CDR3 spans 15 residues. V shed 3 bases, J shed 4 bases, and the junction held 6 bases outside the gene matches. Per germline, CDR1 MNHNS and CDR2 SASEGT. The chain's CDR3 is CASSEITGANQPQHF. CDR3 nucleotide sequence: TGTGCCAGCAGTGAGATTACAGGGGCTAATCAGCCCCAGCATTTT.

A note on this clone: At one end the junction does not follow the germline gene, possibly because of a read error. V is TRBV7-9 and J is TRBJ2-1; 8 bases match TRBD2. In germline, CDR1 is SEHNR, CDR2 FQNEAQ (reference sequence). The CDR3 spans 13 residues. CDR3 residues: CASSFVTSGERFF. The CDR3 DNA is TGTGCCAGCAGCTTCGTAACTAGCGGTGAGCGGTTCTTC.

The chain carries TRBV18 and TRBJ2-7, with 7 nucleotides matching TRBD1. The CDR3 runs 16 residues. With V trimmed by 0 bases and J by 0 bases, 5 bases remained unmatched. Per germline, CDR1 KGHSH and CDR2 LQKENI. In DNA form, the CDR3 reads TGTGCCAGCTCACCACCGAGGGGGCGAAGCTCCTACGAGCAGTACTTC. Translation gives CASSPPRGRSSYEQYF.

This clone was picked up one time. CDR3 DNA: TGTGCCAGCAGCAAAGCCAGGATCTGTAATTCACCCCTCCACTTT. Translation gives CASSKARICNSPLHF. The chain employs TRBV21-1 and TRBJ1-6; the table's D call, TRBD1, has no DNA check behind it. TRBV21-1 is a pseudogene locus. CDR3 length equals 15 residues.

The V gene is TRBV19, the J gene TRBJ2-2; D ambiguous. CDR3 length equals 14 residues. The V end lost 7 bases, the J end lost 2 bases, and 11 bases lay between the germline ends. Germline CDR1 and CDR2: LNHDA and SQIVND (reference sequence). CDR3 amino acids: CASMLAANTGELFF. In nucleotides, the CDR3 is TGTGCCAGTATGTTAGCCGCTAACACCGGGGAGCTGTTTTTT.

The rearrangement links TRBV2 to TRBJ2-5, with a possible D match to TRBD1 (6 bases). V dropped 3 bases and J dropped 0 bases, with 14 bases sitting between them. Germline CDR1 SNHLY, CDR2 FYNNEI. The CDR3 consists of 16 residues. CDR3 bases: TGTGCCAGCAGTGATGCCGGACAGTTAAACCAAGAGACCCAGTACTTC. It encodes CASSDAGQLNQETQYF.

The genes are TRBV11-2 and TRBJ1-2, with TRBD1 matching over 7 bases. The J segment lost 4 bases and the V segment lost 0 bases, leaving 2 bases of the junction unmatched. Germline values: CDR1 SGHAT, CDR2 FQNNGV. The CDR3 consists of 14 residues. CDR3 amino acids: CASSLEEGAYGYTF. CDR3 in DNA: TGTGCCAGCAGCTTAGAGGAGGGGGCCTATGGCTACACCTTC.

J is TRBJ2-5 and V is TRBV15, with 8 bases matching TRBD2. The CDR3 spans 14 residues. Per germline, CDR1 LNHNV and CDR2 YYDKDF (reference sequence). V was pared by 4 bases and J by 4 bases, with 5 bases of the junction left unmatched. CDR3 sequence (DNA): TGTGCCACCAGCACCGGGGGGGCCACAGAGACCCAGTACTTC. It codes for CATSTGGATETQYF.

The chain uses TRBV5-1 and TRBJ2-7; the match to TRBD2 covers 8 bases. J lost 3 bases, V lost 3 bases, and 8 bases had no gene match. Germline V CDR1 and CDR2: SGHRS, YFSETQ. CDR3 size: 15 residues. DNA of the CDR3: TGCGCCAGCAGCTACGGGCCCCTAGCGGGCTACGAGCAGTACTTC. It specifies CASSYGPLAGYEQYF.

The CDR3 DNA reads as TGTGCCAGCAGCTTACTTAGTGATCAGCCCCAGCATTTT. Its protein is CASSLLSDQPQHF. The chain links TRBV7-8 to TRBJ1-5, with unresolved D. V was trimmed by 2 bases and J by 5 bases, leaving 7 bases between them. Per germline, CDR1 SGHVS and CDR2 FQNEAQ. This CDR3 spans 13 amino acids.

The chain is built from TRBV10-3 and TRBJ2-2, with 10 nucleotides matching TRBD2. Germline V gene data show CDR1 as ENHRY and CDR2 as SYGVKD. V lost 6 bases and J lost 6; bases outside the gene matches: 7. The CDR3 has 15 amino acids. CDR3 coding DNA: TGTGCCATCAGGGGGACTAGCGTCACCGCCGGGGAGCTGTTTTTT. Amino acid sequence: CAIRGTSVTAGELFF.

This clone was counted between two and nine times. The V gene is TRBV19, the J gene TRBJ1-3; D ambiguous. Germline assignment: CDR1 LNHDA and CDR2 SQIVND (reference sequence). The ends were cut back, 6 bases at V and 0 bases at J, with 15 bases in the middle. The CDR3 is 16 residues long. The CDR3 sequence: CASSPSRWSSGNTIYF. In DNA form, the CDR3 reads TGTGCCAGTAGCCCCTCTCGGTGGAGCTCTGGAAACACCATATATTTT.

The DNA of the CDR3 is TGTGCCAGCAGCCGACAGGGAGGCTACGAGCAGTACTTC. Amino acid sequence: CASSRQGGYEQYF. The chain combines TRBV5-4 with TRBJ2-7, with D possibly being TRBD1 (7 bases). Trimming took off 4 bases at V and 3 bases at J, with 11 bases between the two ends. Germline loops: CDR1 SGHNT, CDR2 YYREEE (reference sequence). The CDR3 contains 13 residues.

This sequence joins TRBV18 and TRBJ1-1; D is perhaps TRBD1 (5 bases). The germline V gene has CDR1 KGHSH and CDR2 LQKENI. The CDR3 contains 14 residues. Trimming removed 2 bases at V and 3 bases at J, with 10 bases between. CDR3 residues: CASSPRGGDTEAFF. CDR3 DNA sequence: TGTGCCAGCTCACCAAGGGGAGGGGACACTGAAGCTTTCTTT.

The chain uses TRBV7-9 and TRBJ2-5, with 8 bases fitting TRBD1. Germline V gene sequence: CDR1 SEHNR, CDR2 FQNEAQ (reference sequence). The CDR3 extends over 15 amino acids. V was clipped by 3 bases and J by 4 bases; unmatched bases: 7. DNA of the CDR3: TGTGCCAGCAGCTTGGGCAGGGGGCTACGAGAGACCCAGTACTTC. It yields the protein CASSLGRGLRETQYF.